This T cell receptor (beta chain) was found in a study of breast tumors, draining lymph nodes, adjacent tissues. Study-wide findings and caveats: Findings are consistent with lymph node origin and intratumoral expansion of most tumor T cells.

Samples came from axillary lymph nodes draining the breast cancer. TCRdb re-derived calls from the multiplex PCR reads in MiXCR, one entry per CDR3 protein. The sample includes more than 250,000 distinct CDR3 sequences, 30% to 35% of them seen just once. In this sample, this clonotype turned up many times. Antigen: not known. Sequencing was done on a sample of axillary lymph node tissue. The origin of this receptor is a female donor with breast cancer. Some clones in this sample may be carry-over from other donors' samples.

CDR3 in DNA: TGTGCCAGCAGCCGACCCGGGACTAGCGGTATCAATGAGCAGTTCTTC. Protein product: CASSRPGTSGINEQFF. J is TRBJ2-1 and V is TRBV7-9; 11 nucleotides line up with TRBD2. V lost 5 bases and J lost 6; bases outside the gene matches: 9. CDR1 is SEHNR and CDR2 is FQNEAQ in the germline V gene (reference sequence). CDR3 length equals 16 residues.